A single T cell receptor beta chain is shown here with its context. The antigen remains undetermined. The data originate from a study of shared clonotypes between healthy human individuals. Points from the study as a whole: Sequencing depth was expected to affect clonotype sharing among donors. Clonotypes which were not shared had lower generation probabilities than clonotypes that all four donors shared. Only blood underwent sampling, and tissue repertoires likely differ.

The CDR3 covers 14 residues. Germline values: CDR1 SGHDN, CDR2 FVKESK. Trimming took off 4 bases at V and 5 bases at J, with 13 bases between the two ends. CD8 cells classed as naive were CD45RO-negative and positively selected for CCR7, excluding terminally differentiated effector memory CD45RA+ cells. Sequencing used immunoSEQ multiplex PCR; TCRdb keeps in-frame clones, though not all of them. The sample holds under 600,000 clones, about 98% seen once. The rearrangement uses TRBV14 and TRBJ2-3; the D gene is possibly TRBD2 (6 bases). The TCR originated in a young man in good health. Sample: naive CD8+ T cells sorted from blood. In DNA, the CDR3 is TGTGCCAGCAGCCGGGGCGGGACGAGAGATACGCAGTATTTT. The encoded protein is CASSRGGTRDTQYF.